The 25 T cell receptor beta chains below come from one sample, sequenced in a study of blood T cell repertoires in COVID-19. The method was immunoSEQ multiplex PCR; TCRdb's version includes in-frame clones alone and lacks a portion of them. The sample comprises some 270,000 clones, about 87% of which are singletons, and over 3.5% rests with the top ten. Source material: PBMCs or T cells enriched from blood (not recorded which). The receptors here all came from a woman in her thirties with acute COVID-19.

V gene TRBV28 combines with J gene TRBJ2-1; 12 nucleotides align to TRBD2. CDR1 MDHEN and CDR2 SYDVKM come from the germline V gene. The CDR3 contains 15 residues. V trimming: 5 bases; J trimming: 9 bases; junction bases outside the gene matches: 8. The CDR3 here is CASSPLAGGPGEQFF. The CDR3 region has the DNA TGTGCCAGCAGTCCGCTAGCGGGAGGGCCAGGTGAGCAGTTCTTC.

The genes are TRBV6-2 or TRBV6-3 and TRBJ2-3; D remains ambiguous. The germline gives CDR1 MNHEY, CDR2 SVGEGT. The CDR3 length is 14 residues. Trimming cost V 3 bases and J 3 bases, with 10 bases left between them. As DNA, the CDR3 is TGTGCCAGCAGTTATAGATTCCAAACAGATACGCAGTATTTT. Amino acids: CASSYRFQTDTQYF.

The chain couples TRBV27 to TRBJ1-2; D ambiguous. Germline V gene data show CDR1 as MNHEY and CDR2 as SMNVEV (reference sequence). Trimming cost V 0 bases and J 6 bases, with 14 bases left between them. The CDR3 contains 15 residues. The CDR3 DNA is TGTGCCAGCAGTTTATCCCGACAATCCCAGGATGGCTACACCTTC. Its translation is CASSLSRQSQDGYTF.

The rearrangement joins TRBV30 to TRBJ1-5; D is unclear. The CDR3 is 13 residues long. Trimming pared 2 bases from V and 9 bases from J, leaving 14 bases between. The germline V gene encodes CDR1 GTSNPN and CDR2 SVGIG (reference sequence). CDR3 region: CAWSSEGSGPQHF. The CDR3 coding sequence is TGTGCCTGGAGTAGCGAGGGCTCCGGGCCCCAGCATTTT.

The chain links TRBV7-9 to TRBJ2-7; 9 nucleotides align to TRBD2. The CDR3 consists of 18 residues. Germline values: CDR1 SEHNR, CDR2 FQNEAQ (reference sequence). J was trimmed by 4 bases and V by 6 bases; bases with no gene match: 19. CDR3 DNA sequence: TGTGCCAGCAGTACTCGGGGTTTTGCGGGAGCGGGAGGTTACGAGCAGTACTTC. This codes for CASSTRGFAGAGGYEQYF.

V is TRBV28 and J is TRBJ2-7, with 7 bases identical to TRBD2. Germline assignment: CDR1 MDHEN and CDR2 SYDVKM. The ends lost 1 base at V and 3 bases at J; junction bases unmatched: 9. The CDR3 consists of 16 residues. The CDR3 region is CASSLSLRENRYEQYF. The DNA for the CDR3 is TGTGCCAGCAGTTTATCCTTGCGGGAGAATCGCTACGAGCAGTACTTC. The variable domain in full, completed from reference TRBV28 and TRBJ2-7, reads DVKVTQSSRYLVKRTGEKVFLECVQDMDHENMFWYRQDPGLGLRLIYFSYDVKMKEKGDIPEGYSVSREKKERFSLILESASTNQTSMYLCASSLSLRENRYEQYFGPGTRLTVT.

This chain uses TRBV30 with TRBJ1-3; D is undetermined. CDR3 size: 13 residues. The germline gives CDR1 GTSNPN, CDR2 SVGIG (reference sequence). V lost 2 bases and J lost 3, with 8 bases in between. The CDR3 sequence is CAWSLVRGNTIYF. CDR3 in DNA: TGTGCCTGGAGTCTTGTCCGTGGAAACACCATATATTTT.

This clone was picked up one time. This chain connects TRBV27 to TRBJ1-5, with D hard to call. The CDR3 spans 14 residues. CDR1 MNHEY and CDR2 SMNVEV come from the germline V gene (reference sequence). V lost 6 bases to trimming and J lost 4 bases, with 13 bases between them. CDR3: CASSRGRENQPQHF. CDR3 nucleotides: TGTGCCAGCAGCCGCGGAAGGGAGAATCAGCCCCAGCATTTT.

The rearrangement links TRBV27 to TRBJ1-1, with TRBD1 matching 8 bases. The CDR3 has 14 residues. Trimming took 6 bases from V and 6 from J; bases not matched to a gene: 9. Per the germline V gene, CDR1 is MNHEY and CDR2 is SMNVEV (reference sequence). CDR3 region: CASSQRQGPAEAFF. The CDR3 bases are TGTGCCAGCAGCCAAAGACAGGGGCCGGCTGAAGCTTTCTTT.

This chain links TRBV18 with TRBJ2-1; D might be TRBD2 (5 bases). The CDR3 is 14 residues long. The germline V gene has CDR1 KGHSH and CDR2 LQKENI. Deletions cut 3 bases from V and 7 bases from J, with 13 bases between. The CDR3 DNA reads TGTGCCAGCTCACCTAGCGATCCGACGAATGAGCAGTTCTTC. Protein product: CASSPSDPTNEQFF.

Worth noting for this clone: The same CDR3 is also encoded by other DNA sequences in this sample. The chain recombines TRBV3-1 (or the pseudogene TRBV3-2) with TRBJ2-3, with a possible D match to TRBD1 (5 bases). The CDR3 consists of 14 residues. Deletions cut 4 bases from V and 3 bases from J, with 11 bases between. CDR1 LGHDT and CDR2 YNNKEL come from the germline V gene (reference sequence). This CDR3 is CASSLGQGTDTQYF. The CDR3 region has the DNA TGTGCCAGCAGCCTAGGGCAGGGAACAGATACGCAGTATTTT.

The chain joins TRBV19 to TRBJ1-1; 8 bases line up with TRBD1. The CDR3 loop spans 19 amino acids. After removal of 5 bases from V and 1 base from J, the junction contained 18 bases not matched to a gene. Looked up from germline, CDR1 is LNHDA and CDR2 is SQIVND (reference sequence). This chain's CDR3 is CASSVSSDRADLWNTEAFF. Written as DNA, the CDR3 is TGTGCCAGTAGTGTTTCTTCGGACAGGGCGGATCTGTGGAACACTGAAGCTTTCTTT.

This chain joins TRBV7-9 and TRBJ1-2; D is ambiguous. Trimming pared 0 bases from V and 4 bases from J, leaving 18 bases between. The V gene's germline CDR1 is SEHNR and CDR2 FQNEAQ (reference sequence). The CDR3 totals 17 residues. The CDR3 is CASSLAGEPSHPYGYTF. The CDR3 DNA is TGTGCCAGCAGCTTAGCCGGGGAGCCCTCCCATCCCTATGGCTACACCTTC.

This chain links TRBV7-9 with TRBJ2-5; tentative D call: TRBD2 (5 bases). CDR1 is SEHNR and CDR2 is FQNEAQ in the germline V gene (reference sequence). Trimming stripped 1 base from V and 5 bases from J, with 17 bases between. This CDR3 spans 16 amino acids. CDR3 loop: CASSLGSDGMRETQYF. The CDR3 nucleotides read TGTGCCAGCAGCTTAGGAAGTGACGGGATGCGGGAGACCCAGTACTTC.

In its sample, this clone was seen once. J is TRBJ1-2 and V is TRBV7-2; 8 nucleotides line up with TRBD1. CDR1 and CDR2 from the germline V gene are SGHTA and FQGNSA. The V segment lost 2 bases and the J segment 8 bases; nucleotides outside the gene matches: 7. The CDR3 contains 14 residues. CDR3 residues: CASSLTGGSKGYTF. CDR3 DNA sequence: TGTGCCAGCAGCTTAACAGGGGGTTCTAAGGGCTACACCTTC.

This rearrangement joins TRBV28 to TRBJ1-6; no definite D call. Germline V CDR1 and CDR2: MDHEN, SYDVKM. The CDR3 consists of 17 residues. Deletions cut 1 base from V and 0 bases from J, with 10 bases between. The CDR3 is CASSLSPRSSYNSPLHF. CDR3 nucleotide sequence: TGTGCCAGCAGTTTATCCCCCCGGAGCTCCTATAATTCACCCCTCCACTTT.

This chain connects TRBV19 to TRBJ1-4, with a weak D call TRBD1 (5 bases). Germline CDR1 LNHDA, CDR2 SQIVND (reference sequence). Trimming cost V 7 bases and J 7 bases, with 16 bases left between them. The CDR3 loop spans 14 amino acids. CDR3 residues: CASIGQGEGEKLFF. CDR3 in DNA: TGTGCCAGTATCGGGCAGGGTGAAGGTGAAAAACTGTTTTTT.

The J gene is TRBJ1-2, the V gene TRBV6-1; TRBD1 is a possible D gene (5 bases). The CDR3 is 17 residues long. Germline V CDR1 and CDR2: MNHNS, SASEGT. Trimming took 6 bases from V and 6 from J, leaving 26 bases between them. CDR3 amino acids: CASRETRTRSSENGYTF. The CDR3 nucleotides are TGTGCCAGCAGAGAAACCCGGACACGGTCTTCGGAGAATGGCTACACCTTC.

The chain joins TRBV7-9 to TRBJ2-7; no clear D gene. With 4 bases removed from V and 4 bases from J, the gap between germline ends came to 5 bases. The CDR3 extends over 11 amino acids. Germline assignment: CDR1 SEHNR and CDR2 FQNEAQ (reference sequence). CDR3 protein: CASSSLYEQYF. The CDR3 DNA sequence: TGTGCCAGCAGCTCTTTATACGAGCAGTACTTC.

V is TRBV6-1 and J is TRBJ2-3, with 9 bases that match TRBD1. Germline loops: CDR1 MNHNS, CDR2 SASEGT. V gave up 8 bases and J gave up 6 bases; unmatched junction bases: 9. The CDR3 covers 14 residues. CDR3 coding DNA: TGTGCCAGCGCAGCTACACAGGGGGCCGATACGCAGTATTTT. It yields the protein CASAATQGADTQYF.

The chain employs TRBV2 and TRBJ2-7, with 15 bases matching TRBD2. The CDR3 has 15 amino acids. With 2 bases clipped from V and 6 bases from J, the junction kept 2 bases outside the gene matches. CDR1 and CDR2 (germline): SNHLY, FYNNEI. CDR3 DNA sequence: TGTGCCAGCAGTGAATTGGGACTAGCGGGAGGCGAGCAGTACTTC. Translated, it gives CASSELGLAGGEQYF.

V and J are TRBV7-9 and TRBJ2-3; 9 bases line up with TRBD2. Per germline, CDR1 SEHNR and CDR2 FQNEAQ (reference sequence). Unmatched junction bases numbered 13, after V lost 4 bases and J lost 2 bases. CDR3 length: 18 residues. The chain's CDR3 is CASSSKWVSSGDTDTQYF. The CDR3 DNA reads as TGTGCCAGCAGCTCTAAATGGGTCTCTAGCGGGGACACAGATACGCAGTATTTT.

This CDR3 is CASSQPGAPSTDTQYF. In DNA, the CDR3 is TGCGCCAGCAGCCAACCCGGAGCCCCCTCGACAGATACGCAGTATTTT. This chain joins TRBV4-1 and TRBJ2-3; D is uncertain. V dropped 2 bases and J dropped 3 bases, with 15 bases sitting between them. Germline V gives CDR1 MGHRA, CDR2 YSYEKL. This CDR3 comprises 16 residues.

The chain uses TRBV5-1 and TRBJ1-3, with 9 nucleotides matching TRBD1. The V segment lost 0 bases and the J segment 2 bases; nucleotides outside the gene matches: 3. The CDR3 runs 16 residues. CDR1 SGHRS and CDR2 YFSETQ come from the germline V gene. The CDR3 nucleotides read TGCGCCAGCAGCTTGGGACAGGGGGTTCCTGGAAACACCATATATTTT. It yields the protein CASSLGQGVPGNTIYF.

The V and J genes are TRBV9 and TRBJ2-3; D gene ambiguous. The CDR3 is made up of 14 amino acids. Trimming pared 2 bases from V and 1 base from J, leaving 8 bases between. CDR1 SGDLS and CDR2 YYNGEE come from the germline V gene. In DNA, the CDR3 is TGTGCCAGCAGCGTGCAGGATGGCACAGATACGCAGTATTTT. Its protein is CASSVQDGTDTQYF. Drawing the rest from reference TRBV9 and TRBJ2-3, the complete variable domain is DSGVTQTPKHLITATGQRVTLRCSPRSGDLSVYWYQQSLDQGLQFLIQYYNGEERAKGNILERFSAQQFPDLHSELNLSSLELGDSALYFCASSVQDGTDTQYFGPGTRLTVL.